These 16 T cell receptor beta chains share one sample of origin, sequenced in a study of shared clonotypes between healthy human individuals. TCRdb keeps only in-frame clones here, not all; method: immunoSEQ multiplex PCR. The sample has 1.5 million to 2.5 million clones; about 95% are singletons. Naive CD8 populations comprised CD45RO-negative cells positively selected for CCR7, excluding terminally differentiated effector memory CD45RA+ cells. Sequenced material: naive CD8+ T cells sorted from blood. Every receptor here comes from a man aged 18 to 29 in good health.

The chain is built from TRBV5-1 and TRBJ2-5; 8 bases map to TRBD2. From germline, CDR1 is SGHRS and CDR2 YFSETQ. The CDR3 is made up of 14 amino acids. V gave up 1 base and J gave up 2 bases; unmatched junction bases: 1. CDR3 nucleotide sequence: TGCGCCAGCAGCTTGAAGCGGGGGCAAGAGACCCAGTACTTC. Its protein is CASSLKRGQETQYF.

The chain recombines TRBV11-2 with TRBJ2-7, with D possibly being TRBD1 or TRBD2 (5 bases each). In germline, CDR1 is SGHAT, CDR2 FQNNGV. Trimming shortened V by 3 bases and J by 0 bases, and 12 bases separated the two germline ends. The CDR3 runs 15 residues. The CDR3 DNA sequence: TGTGCCAGCAGCTTTAGAGGGGTCGGCTCCTACGAGCAGTACTTC. It encodes CASSFRGVGSYEQYF.

This chain uses TRBV30 with TRBJ2-2, with 8 bases lining up with TRBD1. The CDR3 is made up of 15 amino acids. Germline trimming cut 1 base from V and 7 bases from J; bases unmatched to any gene: 8. Germline assignment: CDR1 GTSNPN and CDR2 SVGIG (reference sequence). CDR3 in amino acids: CAWSGTGLLGGELFF. Here the CDR3 DNA reads TGTGCCTGGAGTGGGACAGGGCTTTTGGGCGGGGAGCTGTTTTTT.

The chain links TRBV19 to TRBJ1-3; D not certain. From germline, CDR1 is LNHDA and CDR2 SQIVND (reference sequence). Trimming removed 2 bases from V and 2 bases from J, with 10 bases in between. The CDR3 sequence is 15 residues long. The CDR3 DNA reads TGTGCCAGTAGTATACTCGGCGGAGCTGGAAACACCATATATTTT. It translates to CASSILGGAGNTIYF. Full variable domain (remainder filled in from reference TRBV19 and TRBJ1-3): DGGITQSPKYLFRKEGQNVTLSCEQNLNHDAMYWYRQDPGQGLRLIYYSQIVNDFQKGDIAEGYSVSREKKESFPLTVTSAQKNPTAFYLCASSILGGAGNTIYFGEGSWLTVV.

J is TRBJ2-3 and V is TRBV11-3, with TRBD2 matching over 14 bases. Germline V gives CDR1 SGHNT, CDR2 YENEEA. The CDR3 extends over 16 amino acids. V lost 5 bases and J lost 6; bases outside the gene matches: 7. In DNA, the CDR3 is TGTGCCAGCAGCACAGGGACTAGCGGGAGTGAGGATACGCAGTATTTT. Translation: CASSTGTSGSEDTQYF.

The chain couples TRBV19 to TRBJ2-7, with D possibly being TRBD2 (6 bases). Germline V gene sequence: CDR1 LNHDA, CDR2 SQIVND (reference sequence). The CDR3 extends over 12 amino acids. Trimming shortened V by 3 bases and J by 7 bases, and 10 bases separated the two germline ends. The CDR3 is CASSMDRGEQYF. The CDR3 nucleotides are TGTGCCAGTAGTATGGATCGGGGGGAGCAGTACTTC. Combining the CDR3 with reference TRBV19 and TRBJ2-7 gives the whole variable domain DGGITQSPKYLFRKEGQNVTLSCEQNLNHDAMYWYRQDPGQGLRLIYYSQIVNDFQKGDIAEGYSVSREKKESFPLTVTSAQKNPTAFYLCASSMDRGEQYFGPGTRLTVT.

Of note for this clone: Other DNA sequences in this specimen translate into the identical CDR3. The V call is TRBV11-2, the J call TRBJ2-7; D not certain. The germline V gene encodes CDR1 SGHAT and CDR2 FQNNGV. This CDR3 is built from 12 residues. The V end lost 2 bases, the J end lost 3 bases, and 5 bases lay between the germline ends. The CDR3 DNA sequence: TGTGCCAGCAGCTTAAGTGGCTACGAGCAGTACTTC. Amino acid sequence: CASSLSGYEQYF.

About this clone itself: Distinct nucleotide sequences in the sample also encode this CDR3. The chain employs TRBV9 and TRBJ2-2; possibly TRBD2 for D (6 bases). V lost 0 bases and J 5 bases, leaving 11 bases between the germline ends. The CDR3 consists of 15 residues. Germline V gives CDR1 SGDLS, CDR2 YYNGEE. CDR3 sequence reads: CASSVGGSGTGELFF. The CDR3 bases are TGTGCCAGCAGCGTAGGGGGTAGCGGTACCGGGGAGCTGTTTTTT.

The rearrangement joins TRBV25-1 to TRBJ2-7, with TRBD1 matching over 10 bases. The V gene's germline CDR1 is MGHDK and CDR2 SYGVNS. The CDR3 is 15 amino acids. Trimming removed 4 bases from V and 3 bases from J; junction bases left unmatched: 6. CDR3 protein: CASSAGQGLLYEQYF. The CDR3 DNA follows: TGTGCCAGCAGTGCGGGACAGGGGTTACTCTACGAGCAGTACTTC.

The chain is built from TRBV7-6 and TRBJ2-7; 10 bases fit TRBD1. V gave up 4 bases and J gave up 6 bases; unmatched junction bases: 0. Germline V CDR1 and CDR2: SGHVS, FNYEAQ. This CDR3 is built from 12 residues. CDR3 nucleotide sequence: TGTGCCAGCAGCTGGGACAGGGGCGAGCAGTACTTC. Amino acids: CASSWDRGEQYF.

The chain uses TRBV7-9 and TRBJ2-7; 11 bases are shared with TRBD1. CDR3 size: 16 residues. Germline V gene lookup returns CDR1 SEHNR and CDR2 FQNEAQ (reference sequence). Germline trimming cut 5 bases from V and 6 bases from J; bases unmatched to any gene: 12. The CDR3 loop is CASSPTGTGGSIEQYF. The CDR3 region has the DNA TGTGCCAGCAGCCCCACCGGGACAGGGGGATCCATCGAGCAGTACTTC.

J is TRBJ2-2 and V is TRBV19; D assignment may be TRBD1 or TRBD2 (6 bases each). CDR3 length: 18 residues. Germline assignment: CDR1 LNHDA and CDR2 SQIVND (reference sequence). V was shortened by 4 bases and J by 4 bases, with 22 bases between the two germline ends. The CDR3 spells CASSTAVWGAEGTGELFF. CDR3 DNA sequence: TGTGCCAGTAGTACTGCGGTGTGGGGGGCTGAGGGCACCGGGGAGCTGTTTTTT. Full variable domain (rest looked up from reference TRBV19 and TRBJ2-2): DGGITQSPKYLFRKEGQNVTLSCEQNLNHDAMYWYRQDPGQGLRLIYYSQIVNDFQKGDIAEGYSVSREKKESFPLTVTSAQKNPTAFYLCASSTAVWGAEGTGELFFGEGSRLTVL.

Concerning this clone itself: Other DNA sequences in the sample encode the same CDR3. The J gene is TRBJ1-5, the V gene TRBV19; D may be TRBD1 (6 bases). V gave up 9 bases and J gave up 0 bases, with 12 bases separating them. Germline V gene sequence: CDR1 LNHDA, CDR2 SQIVND (reference sequence). This CDR3 has 14 amino acids. The CDR3 sequence is CASQNRDSNQPQHF. In DNA, the CDR3 is TGTGCCAGCCAAAACAGGGATAGCAATCAGCCCCAGCATTTT.

The V and J genes are TRBV19 and TRBJ1-4, with D possibly matching TRBD1 (5 bases). This CDR3 region has 16 residues. CDR1 and CDR2 (germline): LNHDA, SQIVND (reference sequence). Trimming took 0 bases from V and 4 from J, leaving 12 bases between them. CDR3 DNA: TGTGCCAGTAGTATAGATCTCCGGGGGAATAATGAAAAACTGTTTTTT. The encoded protein is CASSIDLRGNNEKLFF. The entire variable domain, with the rest obtained from reference TRBV19 and TRBJ1-4, is as follows: DGGITQSPKYLFRKEGQNVTLSCEQNLNHDAMYWYRQDPGQGLRLIYYSQIVNDFQKGDIAEGYSVSREKKESFPLTVTSAQKNPTAFYLCASSIDLRGNNEKLFFGSGTQLSVL.

This clone was seen a single time. The chain couples TRBV6-1 to TRBJ2-2; perhaps TRBD1 as D (6 bases). Trimming cost V 0 bases and J 5 bases, with 13 bases left between them. CDR1 and CDR2 (germline): MNHNS, SASEGT. The CDR3 has 16 amino acids. The CDR3 spells CASSEALRGSTGELFF. The DNA for the CDR3 is TGTGCCAGCAGTGAAGCGCTGAGGGGGAGTACCGGGGAGCTGTTTTTT.

The chain has TRBV6-5 and TRBJ2-5; 10 nucleotides agree with TRBD2. V lost 6 bases and J lost 2; bases outside the gene matches: 3. Germline loops: CDR1 MNHEY, CDR2 SVGAGI. This CDR3 has 14 amino acids. The CDR3 sequence is CASRLLAGQETQYF. The DNA for the CDR3 is TGTGCCAGCAGGCTACTAGCGGGGCAAGAGACCCAGTACTTC.